What follows is one T cell receptor beta chain and its context. This record belongs to a study of shared clonotypes between healthy human individuals. Sequenced by immunoSEQ multiplex PCR; TCRdb stores in-frame clones only, minus some. The table lists around 2.5 million clones, 90% to 95% of them singletons. Sequenced input: naive CD4+ T cells from PBMCs. Sample subset: CD45RA+ positively selected. This receptor was taken from a man aged 18 to 35 in good health. Some clones in this sample may be carry-over from other donors' samples.

The CDR3 nucleotides are TGTGCCTGGAGAGACGGGACGGCAAATTCACCCCTCCACTTT. This encodes CAWRDGTANSPLHF. The chain links TRBV30 to TRBJ1-6; possible D gene TRBD1, 5 bases. Germline CDR1 is GTSNPN and CDR2 is SVGIG (reference sequence). Between the trimmed V and J ends, which lost 3 bases and 7 bases, there was a span of 13 bases. The CDR3 totals 14 residues.